Described below is a single T cell receptor (beta chain) sequence and its context. Its cognate antigen has yet to be identified. Base qualities are missing; no much larger clone stands one base away. On an AutoMACS, CD4+ and CD8+ cells were isolated via positive magnetic bead selection, and their purity was verified by flow cytometry. Initial screening for clonal expansions relied on flow cytometry with a TCR V beta antibody panel, after which sorted CD8+ fractions underwent TCRB deep sequencing for characterization. Isolation of peripheral blood mononuclear cells was done through Ficoll-Paque PLUS density gradient separation. DNA was extracted from CD4-enriched, CD8-enriched or PBMC samples with Nucleospin Tissue or Tissue XS kits and quantified with a Qubit 2.0 fluorometer. TCRB CDR3 sequencing used the immunoSEQ assay on genomic DNA. In the paper's pipeline: Only a few patient CD8+ clones larger than 1% matched published virus-specific TCRB sequences when compared against them. Only productive TCRB rearrangements were included in the analyses. Defining a clone by its unique TCRB CDR3 sequence, the study calculated clonality as a productive clonality index derived from Shannon entropy. Repertoire overlap for a pair of samples was computed from each clone's template counts relative to total templates per sample. V-gene usage measured by flow cytometry correlated with TCRB sequencing V-gene usage, with a Spearman r of less than 0.65. The table was pulled from immuneACCESS by TCRdb, which kept in-frame rearrangements only. Such tables lose some clones; where checked, under half of the loss comes from unresolved V genes, and the rest has no known cause. V, J and clone size are taken as reported in that table, and D and trimming were inferred from the DNA itself. This sample holds 15,000 to 20,000 clones; 80% were observed only once. The ten largest clones represent 10% of the sample.

This sample stems from a study of somatic mutations in cytotoxic T cells in rheumatoid arthritis (dated 2017 in TCRdb). With respect to the entire study: Patient peripheral blood (about 31 ml EDTA) was drawn right after diagnosis and before any treatment started. Sorted V beta1+ cells also underwent TCRB sequencing, and some V beta antibody-stained T-cell populations were flow-sorted at nearly 100% purity on a FACSAria II or Sony SH800. Whether expanded CD8+ T-cell clones in untreated, newly diagnosed rheumatoid arthritis carry somatic mutations was the study question, and clonality was characterized with TCRB deep sequencing. For 55 to 70 rheumatoid arthritis patients and approximately 20 healthy controls, TCRB deep sequencing was carried out. Patient and control groups had essentially identical median ages.

The research as a whole found: Viral specificity could not be ruled out by absence from virus-specific databases, and the antigen targets of the expanded CD8+ clones remained unknown. Rheumatoid arthritis patients and age-matched healthy controls did not significantly differ in CD8+ T-cell clonality. An increase of CD8+ clonality with age was seen in patients (Spearman r=0.49) but not in healthy controls. Several identical CD8+ TCRB sequences were found in both blood and synovial fluid, and in about an eighth of the roughly 65 patients the largest CD8+ clone exceeded 20% of CD8+ cells.

The receptor was isolated from an adult with rheumatoid arthritis. Sequenced input: CD8+ T cells sorted from blood.

The CDR3: CASNVPGGDTEAFF. The DNA is as follows: TGTGCCAGCAACGTTCCAGGGGGGGACACTGAAGCTTTCTTT. This sequence uses TRBV9 and TRBJ1-1, with 7 central nucleotides matching TRBD1. Relative to germline, V is missing 6 bases and J is missing 3 bases, with 8 bases of the junction outside any gene match. The CDR3 spans 14 residues, from the cysteine through the phenylalanine. The kept DNA is CDR3 alone, 42 bases in frame from the first base. According to the germline V gene, CDR1 reads SGDLS and CDR2 reads YYNGEE.